Below are 8 T cell receptor beta chains sequenced from a single sample in a study of CD8 T cells in Susac syndrome. It was with random hexamers that about 0.45 to 1 ug RNA was reverse transcribed. TCRdb itself ran the immunoSEQ multiplex PCR reads through MiXCR, one entry per CDR3 protein. The sample lists 200,000 or so distinct CDR3 sequences; approximately 95% were seen once. Sequenced: CD4+ T cells from PBMCs. These receptor sequences come from a human donor with Susac syndrome.

The count of this clonotype is one. This chain's CDR3 is CASSLQIGRVPEQYF. CDR3 in DNA: TGCGCCAGCAGCTTACAGATAGGGAGGGTTCCAGAGCAGTACTTC. The rearrangement joins TRBV5-1 to TRBJ2-7, with TRBD2 matching 7 bases. V lost 2 bases, J lost 7 bases, and 12 bases stayed unmatched. The CDR3 consists of 15 residues. Germline-derived CDR1 and CDR2 are SGHRS and YFSETQ.

The genes are TRBV5-1 and TRBJ2-7, with D unresolved. V was pared by 7 bases and J by 5 bases, with 19 bases between. CDR1 is SGHRS and CDR2 is YFSETQ in the germline V gene. The CDR3 runs to 14 residues. Written as DNA, the CDR3 is TGCGCCAGCGGCCTCTCGAATCTTTGGAACGAGCAGTACTTC. This codes for CASGLSNLWNEQYF.

The table lists this clonotype with a count of one. The chain couples TRBV9 to TRBJ2-3; 9 nucleotides line up with TRBD2. V lost 3 bases, J lost 6 bases, and 5 bases stayed unmatched. The CDR3 is 14 residues long. The germline V gene encodes CDR1 SGDLS and CDR2 YYNGEE. The CDR3 bases are TGTGCCAGCAGCGCAGGGACTAGCTTGGATACGCAGTATTTT. Encoded protein: CASSAGTSLDTQYF.

The chain is built from TRBV20-1 and TRBJ1-6; no definite D call. The CDR3 extends over 17 amino acids. In germline, CDR1 is DFQATT, CDR2 SNEGSKA (reference sequence). With 0 bases removed from V and 10 bases from J, the gap between germline ends came to 22 bases. CDR3 DNA sequence: TGCAGTGCTAGAGATCCCGGCAACTCCGGTCCTGGGTCACCCCTCCACTTT. This codes for CSARDPGNSGPGSPLHF.

The CDR3 DNA reads as TGCGCCAGCAGCCAAGATCAGGGAAATCCAATCTATGGCTACACCTTC. Its translation is CASSQDQGNPIYGYTF. The chain couples TRBV4-1 to TRBJ1-2; the D gene is possibly TRBD1 (5 bases). Germline CDR1 and CDR2: MGHRA and YSYEKL. The germline V and J ends were trimmed by 0 bases and 4 bases, with 15 bases remaining between them. The CDR3 covers 16 residues.

This chain joins TRBV30 and TRBJ1-2; D is unresolved. The germline V gene has CDR1 GTSNPN and CDR2 SVGIG (reference sequence). V was pared by 3 bases and J by 3 bases, with 8 bases between. This CDR3 has 12 residues. CDR3 nucleotides: TGTGCCTGGAGCGGAGGACACTATGGCTACACCTTC. Encoded protein: CAWSGGHYGYTF. Using reference TRBV30 and TRBJ1-2 for the parts outside the CDR3, the full variable domain is SQTIHQWPATLVQPVGSPLSLECTVEGTSNPNLYWYRQAAGRGLQLLFYSVGIGQISSEVPQNLSASRPQDRQFILSSKKLLLSDSGFYLCAWSGGHYGYTFGSGTRLTVV.

This clonotype was detected only once. The V call is TRBV29-1, the J call TRBJ2-5; maybe TRBD1 (5 bases). The CDR3 contains 13 residues. Per germline, CDR1 SQVTM and CDR2 ANQGSEA. V gave up 3 bases and J gave up 4 bases, with 12 bases separating them. The CDR3 DNA follows: TGCAGCGTTGATCAGGGTTGGATAGAGACCCAGTACTTC. It codes for CSVDQGWIETQYF.

This chain connects TRBV29-1 to TRBJ1-2; TRBD1 matches 10 bases. The J segment lost 6 bases and the V segment lost 6 bases, leaving 1 base of the junction unmatched. The germline V gene has CDR1 SQVTM and CDR2 ANQGSEA. The CDR3 is made up of 11 amino acids. CDR3 DNA: TGCAGCGTGGGACAGGGGAATGGCTACACCTTC. It translates to CSVGQGNGYTF.